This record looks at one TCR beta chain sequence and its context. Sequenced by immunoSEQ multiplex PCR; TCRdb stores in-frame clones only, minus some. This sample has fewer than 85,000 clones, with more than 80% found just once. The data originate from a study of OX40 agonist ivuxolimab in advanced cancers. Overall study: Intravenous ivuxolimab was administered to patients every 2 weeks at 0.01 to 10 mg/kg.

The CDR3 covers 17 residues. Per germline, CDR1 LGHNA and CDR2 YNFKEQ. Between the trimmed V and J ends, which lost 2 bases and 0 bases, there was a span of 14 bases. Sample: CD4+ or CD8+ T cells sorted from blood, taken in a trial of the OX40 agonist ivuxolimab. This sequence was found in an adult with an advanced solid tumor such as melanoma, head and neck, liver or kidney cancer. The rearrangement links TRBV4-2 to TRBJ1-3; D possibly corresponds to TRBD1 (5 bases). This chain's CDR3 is CASSQTGGQFSGNTIYF. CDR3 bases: TGTGCCAGCAGCCAAACAGGAGGACAATTCTCTGGAAACACCATATATTTT.